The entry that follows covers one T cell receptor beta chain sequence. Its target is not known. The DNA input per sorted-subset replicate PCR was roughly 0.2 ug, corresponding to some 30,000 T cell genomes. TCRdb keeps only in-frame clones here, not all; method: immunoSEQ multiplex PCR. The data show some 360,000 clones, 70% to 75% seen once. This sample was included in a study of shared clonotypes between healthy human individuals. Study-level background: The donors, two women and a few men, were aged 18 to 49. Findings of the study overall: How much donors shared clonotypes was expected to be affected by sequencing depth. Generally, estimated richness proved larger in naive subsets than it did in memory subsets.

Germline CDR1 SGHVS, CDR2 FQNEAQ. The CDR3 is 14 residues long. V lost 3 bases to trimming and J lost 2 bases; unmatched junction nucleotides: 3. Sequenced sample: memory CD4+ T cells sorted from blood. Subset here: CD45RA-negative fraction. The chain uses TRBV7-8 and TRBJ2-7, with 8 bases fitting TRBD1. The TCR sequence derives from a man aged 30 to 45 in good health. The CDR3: CASSFGTGTYEQYF. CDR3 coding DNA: TGTGCCAGCAGCTTCGGGACAGGAACCTACGAGCAGTACTTC.